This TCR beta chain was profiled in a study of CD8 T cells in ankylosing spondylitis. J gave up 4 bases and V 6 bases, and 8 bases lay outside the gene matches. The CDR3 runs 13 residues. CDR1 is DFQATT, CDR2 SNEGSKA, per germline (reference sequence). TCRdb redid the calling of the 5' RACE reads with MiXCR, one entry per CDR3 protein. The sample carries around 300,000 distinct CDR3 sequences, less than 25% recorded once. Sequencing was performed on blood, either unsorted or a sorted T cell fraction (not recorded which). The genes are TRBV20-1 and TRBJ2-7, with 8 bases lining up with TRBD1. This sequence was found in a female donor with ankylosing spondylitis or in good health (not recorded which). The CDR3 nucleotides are TGCAGTGCCCATCACAGGGGGGTATACGAGCAGTACTTC. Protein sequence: CSAHHRGVYEQYF.